This is a list of T cell receptor beta chains from one sample in a study of cytomegalovirus exposure and HLA in healthy donors. Repertoires were generated with immunoSEQ multiplex PCR, while TCRdb's copy carries only in-frame clones and drops some. The table has some 240,000 clones, roughly 84% seen once. Sequencing used PBMCs. The source is a woman aged 18-30 years in good health and CMV-seropositive. Each CDR3 is given with its conserved first and last residue. The D gene is left open where the match is weak. Rows may omit the clone size; those that give it use once, few, many or a size class.

size	D	V	J	DNA	CDR3
.	TRBD1	TRBV5-1	TRBJ1-4	TGCGCCAGCAGCGCGACAGGGGGTGGTGAAAAACTGTTTTTT	CASSATGGGEKLFF
.	.	TRBV7-8	TRBJ2-3	TGTGCCAGCAGCCCCCGCGGAGATACGCAGTATTTT	CASSPRGDTQYF
.	.	TRBV5-4	TRBJ1-1	TGTGCCAGCAGCTTGGCTCTGGGGCGGGAGAACACTGAAGCTTTCTTT	CASSLALGRENTEAFF
.	.	TRBV4-1	TRBJ1-5	TGCGCCAGCAGCCAAGGCAGGTTAATGGAGAGGGTAAGCAATCAGCCCCAGCATTTT	CASSQGRLMERVSNQPQHF
.	TRBD1	TRBV27	TRBJ1-4	TGTGCCAGCAGTTTGACAGGGGAGGCGAATTATCGTGAAAAACTGTTTTTT	CASSLTGEANYREKLFF
.	TRBD1	TRBV6-5	TRBJ1-2	TGTGCCAGCAGCCCCTCCGGGACAGACTATGGCTACACCTTC	CASSPSGTDYGYTF
.	.	TRBV18	TRBJ2-7	TGTGCCAGCTCACCCTTCGACAGCTACGAGCAGTACTTC	CASSPFDSYEQYF
.	.	TRBV5-1	TRBJ2-5	TGCGCCAGCAGCTTGGCCCAGGGAGGCCAAGAGACCCAGTACTTC	CASSLAQGGQETQYF
once	.	TRBV5-1	TRBJ2-5	TGCGCCAGCAGCTTGGTGCTAGCGCAACAAGAGACCCAGTACTTC	CASSLVLAQQETQYF
once	.	TRBV29-1	TRBJ1-5	TGCAGCGCCAGCGACGGGGAGGGGTATCAGCCCCAGCATTTT	CSASDGEGYQPQHF
few	TRBD2	TRBV5-1	TRBJ2-7	TGCGCCAGCAGCACGACTAGCGCGACCTACTACGAGCAGTACTTC	CASSTTSATYYEQYF
.	TRBD2	TRBV7-6	TRBJ2-7	TGTGCCAGCAGCACAGGAAATAGCGGGTACGAGCAGTACTTC	CASSTGNSGYEQYF
few	.	TRBV18	TRBJ1-1	TGTGCCAGCTCACGGAACCAGGGATCGAACACTGAAGCTTTCTTT	CASSRNQGSNTEAFF
.	.	TRBV7-6	TRBJ1-5	TGTGCCAGCAGCCATCATACGGGGGTAGATCAGCCCCAGCATTTT	CASSHHTGVDQPQHF
.	.	TRBV7-9	TRBJ2-3	TGTGCCAGCAGCCCCGTATCGGAGGCAGATACGCAGTATTTT	CASSPVSEADTQYF
.	TRBD1	TRBV5-1	TRBJ1-1	TGCGCCAGCAGCTTATGGACAGGGGGCCGAAACACTGAAGCTTTCTTT	CASSLWTGGRNTEAFF
.	.	TRBV2	TRBJ2-7	TGTGCCAGCAGTCCACGGGTACGGGGCTCCTACGAGCAGTACTTC	CASSPRVRGSYEQYF
.	.	TRBV5-1	TRBJ1-3	TGCGCCAGCAGCTTGGGACGGGAAGGTGGAAACACCATATATTTT	CASSLGREGGNTIYF
.	TRBD2	TRBV5-1	TRBJ2-1	TGCGCCAGCCAGGGACTAGCGGGAGGGACAAAAGAGCAGTTCTTC	CASQGLAGGTKEQFF
.	TRBD2	TRBV4-1	TRBJ2-2	TGCGCCAGCAGCCTTCCCAGCGGGGCCCCCGGGGAGCTGTTTTTT	CASSLPSGAPGELFF
.	.	TRBV7-8	TRBJ1-1	TGTGCCAGCCTTCTAGCCGGGGGTGAGGGCACTGAAGCTTTCTTT	CASLLAGGEGTEAFF
many	.	TRBV29-1	TRBJ1-5	TGCAGCGTTCTTTCGGGATTAGGCAATCAGCCCCAGCATTTT	CSVLSGLGNQPQHF
.	.	TRBV4-2	TRBJ1-2	TGTGCCAGCAGCCAAGATCTGGGCAGCACATATGGCTACACCTTC	CASSQDLGSTYGYTF
.	.	TRBV19	TRBJ1-2	TGTGCCAGTAGTCATTTTCGGGACTTCTATGGCTACACCTTC	CASSHFRDFYGYTF
.	TRBD2	TRBV27	TRBJ2-3	TGTGCCAGCAGCCAGACTAGCGGGAGAGGGTTCGCAGATACGCAGTATTTT	CASSQTSGRGFADTQYF
.	.	TRBV28	TRBJ1-1	TGTGCCAGCATGACCTCTCGGGGGACTGAAGCTTTCTTT	CASMTSRGTEAFF
.	.	TRBV6-1	TRBJ2-7	TGTGCCACCACCGGGAGGGGGCTCACCTACGAGCAGTACTTC	CATTGRGLTYEQYF
.	.	TRBV6-5	TRBJ1-1	TGTGCCAGCAGTTACGGTACTATCGGGACTGTGTCTGAAGCTTTCTTT	CASSYGTIGTVSEAFF
many	.	TRBV19	TRBJ2-1	TGTGCCAGTAGTATAGTACTTTTTAGCGTGGAGCAGTTCTTC	CASSIVLFSVEQFF
.	TRBD1	TRBV10-3	TRBJ1-2	TGTGCCATTACGACAGGGAACTATGGCTACACCTTC	CAITTGNYGYTF
.	TRBD1	TRBV5-1	TRBJ1-2	TGCGCCAGCAGCAAGGACAGGGGAATAGGCTCTAACTATGGCTACACCTTC	CASSKDRGIGSNYGYTF
.	.	TRBV6-1	TRBJ1-1	TGTGCCAGCAGTGAGAGAGGGATTAACACTGAAGCTTTCTTT	CASSERGINTEAFF
.	TRBD2	TRBV6-6	TRBJ2-5	TGTGCCAGCACCGGGAGCGGGGATCAAGAGACCCAGTACTTC	CASTGSGDQETQYF
many	.	TRBV5-4	TRBJ2-7	TGTGCCAGCAGCTTGGTCGGGAGTAGGTACGAGCAGTACTTC	CASSLVGSRYEQYF
.	TRBD1	TRBV29-1	TRBJ1-1	TGCAGCGCACTCAGGGGGAGAAGCACTGAAGCTTTCTTT	CSALRGRSTEAFF
.	TRBD1	TRBV7-6	TRBJ2-5	TGTGCCAGCAGCTTAGGGGGGACAGGGACCCAAGAGACCCAGTACTTC	CASSLGGTGTQETQYF
.	TRBD1	TRBV9	TRBJ1-5	TGTGCCAGCAGCGGAGGACAGGGCCAGTTTCAGCCCCAGCATTTT	CASSGGQGQFQPQHF
.	TRBD2	TRBV27	TRBJ2-1	TGTGCCAGCAGTTTAAGACTAGCAGCAGTAACTGGGTACAATGAGCAGTTCTTC	CASSLRLAAVTGYNEQFF
.	.	TRBV5-4	TRBJ1-1	TGTGCCAGCAGCTTGGCAGCGGCGCTCACTGAAGCTTTCTTT	CASSLAAALTEAFF
.	TRBD1	TRBV2	TRBJ2-3	TGTGCCAGCAGGACAGGGGAAGGAGATACGCAGTATTTT	CASRTGEGDTQYF
.	.	TRBV4-2	TRBJ1-1	TGTGCCAGCACTCAGGGAGGGCCTCGAGCTTTCTTT	CASTQGGPRAFF
.	.	TRBV12-5	TRBJ2-2	TGTGCTAGTGGTACTGCCCCGGGACATCGGGGGGAGCTGTTTTTT	CASGTAPGHRGELFF
.	.	TRBV9	TRBJ2-5	TGTGCCAGCAGCGTAGCGGGGGAACAAGAGACCCAGTACTTC	CASSVAGEQETQYF
.	.	TRBV19	TRBJ2-4	TGTGCCAGTAGTATCTACCGCAGGGATAGGGTAAAAAACATTCAGTACTTC	CASSIYRRDRVKNIQYF